Sequencing of this T cell receptor beta chain was carried out in a study of PD-1 blockade in classical Hodgkin lymphoma. Every patient had relapsed following autologous stem cell transplantation, and cohorts differed in brentuximab vedotin exposure. Here immunoSEQ multiplex PCR was the method, and the copy in TCRdb shows in-frame clones only, minus some. The table has more than 25,000 clones, approximately 90% seen once; the top ten hold 2% to 3%. To note about this clone: Its antigen is as yet unknown.

Germline values: CDR1 DFQATT, CDR2 SNEGSKA (reference sequence). The CDR3 extends over 9 amino acids. Trimming removed 3 bases from V and 7 bases from J, with 3 bases in between. Study outcomes and limitations: CD4+ TCR diversity rose significantly by C4D1, and CD8+ TCR diversity did not. In newly diagnosed patients, baseline TCR diversity was reportedly below that of healthy donors. The authors have not defined what causes the repertoire differences, possibly disease activity or prior therapy.

The sample consisted of peripheral blood mononuclear cells (PBMCs), taken at baseline. V usage is TRBV20-1 and J usage is TRBJ1-2, with D unresolved. The sequence was collected from a human donor with classical Hodgkin lymphoma. The CDR3 is CSASLGYTF. As DNA, the CDR3 is TGCAGTGCTAGCCTTGGCTACACCTTC.